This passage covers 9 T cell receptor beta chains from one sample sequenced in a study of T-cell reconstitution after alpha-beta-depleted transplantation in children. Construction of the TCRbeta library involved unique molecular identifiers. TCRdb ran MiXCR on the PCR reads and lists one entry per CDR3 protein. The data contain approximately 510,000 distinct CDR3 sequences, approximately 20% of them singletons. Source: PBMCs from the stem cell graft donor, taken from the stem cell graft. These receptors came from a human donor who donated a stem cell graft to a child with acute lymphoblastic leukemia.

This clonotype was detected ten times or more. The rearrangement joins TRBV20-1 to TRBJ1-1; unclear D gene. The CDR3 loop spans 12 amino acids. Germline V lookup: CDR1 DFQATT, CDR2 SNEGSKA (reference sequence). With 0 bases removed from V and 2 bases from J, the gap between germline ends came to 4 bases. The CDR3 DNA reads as TGCAGTGCTAGAGATCCAAACACTGAAGCTTTCTTT. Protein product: CSARDPNTEAFF.

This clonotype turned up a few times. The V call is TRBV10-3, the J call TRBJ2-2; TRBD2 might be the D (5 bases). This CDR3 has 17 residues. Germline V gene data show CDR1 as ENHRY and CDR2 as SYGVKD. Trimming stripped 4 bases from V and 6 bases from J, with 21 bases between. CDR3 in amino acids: CAISGLLSGQVPGELFF. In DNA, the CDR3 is TGTGCCATCAGTGGACTACTCAGTGGCCAGGTACCCGGGGAGCTGTTTTTT.

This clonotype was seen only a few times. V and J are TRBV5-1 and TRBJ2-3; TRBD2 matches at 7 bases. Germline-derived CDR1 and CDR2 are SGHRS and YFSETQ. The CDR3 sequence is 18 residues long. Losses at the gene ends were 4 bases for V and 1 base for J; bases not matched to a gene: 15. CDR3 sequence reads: CASSLSDGAGEGTDTQYF. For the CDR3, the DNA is TGCGCCAGCAGCCTCTCGGACGGGGCGGGAGAAGGCACAGATACGCAGTATTTT.

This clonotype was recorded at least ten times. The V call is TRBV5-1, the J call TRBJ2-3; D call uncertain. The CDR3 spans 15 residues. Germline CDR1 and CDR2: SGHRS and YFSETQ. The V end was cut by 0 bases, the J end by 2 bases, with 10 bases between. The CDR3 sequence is CASSLGGTATDTQYF. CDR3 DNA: TGCGCCAGCAGCTTGGGCGGAACGGCCACAGATACGCAGTATTTT.

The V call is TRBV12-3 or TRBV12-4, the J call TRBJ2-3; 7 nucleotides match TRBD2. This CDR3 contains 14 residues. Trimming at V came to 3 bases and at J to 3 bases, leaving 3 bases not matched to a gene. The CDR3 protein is CASSFSGKTDTQYF. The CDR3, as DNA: TGTGCCAGCAGTTTCAGCGGGAAGACAGATACGCAGTATTTT.

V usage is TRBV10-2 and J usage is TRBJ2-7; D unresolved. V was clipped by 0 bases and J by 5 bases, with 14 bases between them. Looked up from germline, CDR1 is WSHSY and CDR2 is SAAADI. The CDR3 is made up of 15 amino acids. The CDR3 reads CASSESPWLRHEQYF. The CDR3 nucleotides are TGCGCCAGCAGTGAGTCACCATGGCTAAGGCACGAGCAGTACTTC.

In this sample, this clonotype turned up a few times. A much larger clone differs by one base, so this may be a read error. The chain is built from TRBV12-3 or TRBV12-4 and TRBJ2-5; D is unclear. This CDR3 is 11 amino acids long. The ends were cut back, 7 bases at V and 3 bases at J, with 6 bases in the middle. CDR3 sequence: CASTLKETQYF. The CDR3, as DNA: TGTGCCAGCACCTTAAAAGAGACCCAGTACTTC.

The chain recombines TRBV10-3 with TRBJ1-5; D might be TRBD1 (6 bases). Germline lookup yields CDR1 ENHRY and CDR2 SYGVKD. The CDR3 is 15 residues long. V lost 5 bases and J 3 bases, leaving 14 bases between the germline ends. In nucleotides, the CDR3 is TGTGCCATCAGTCAACCCGGGACATTCAATCAGCCCCAGCATTTT. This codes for CAISQPGTFNQPQHF.

The CDR3 nucleotides read TGTGCCAGCAGCTTGCGGGATTCAGCCTACGAGCAGTACTTC. It encodes CASSLRDSAYEQYF. The chain joins TRBV5-8 to TRBJ2-7; a possible D gene is TRBD2 (5 bases). Germline V gene data show CDR1 as SGHTS and CDR2 as YDEGEE. This CDR3 comprises 14 residues. The V gene lost 1 base and the J gene lost 2 bases, with 10 bases spanning the gap.